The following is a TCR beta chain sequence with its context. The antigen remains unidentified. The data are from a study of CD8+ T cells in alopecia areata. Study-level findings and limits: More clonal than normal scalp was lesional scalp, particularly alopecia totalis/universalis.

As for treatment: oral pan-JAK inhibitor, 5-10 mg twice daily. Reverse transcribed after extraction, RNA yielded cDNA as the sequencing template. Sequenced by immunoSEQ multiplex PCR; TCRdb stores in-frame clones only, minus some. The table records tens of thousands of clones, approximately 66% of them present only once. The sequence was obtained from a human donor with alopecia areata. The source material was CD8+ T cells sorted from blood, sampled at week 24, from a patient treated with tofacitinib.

The CDR3 is CASSLGEASGYTF. The CDR3 DNA is TGCGCCAGCAGCTTGGGGGAGGCATCTGGCTACACCTTC. This rearrangement joins TRBV5-1 to TRBJ1-2; D ambiguous. Trimming took off 0 bases at V and 7 bases at J, with 10 bases between the two ends. The CDR3 totals 13 residues. Germline loops: CDR1 SGHRS, CDR2 YFSETQ.